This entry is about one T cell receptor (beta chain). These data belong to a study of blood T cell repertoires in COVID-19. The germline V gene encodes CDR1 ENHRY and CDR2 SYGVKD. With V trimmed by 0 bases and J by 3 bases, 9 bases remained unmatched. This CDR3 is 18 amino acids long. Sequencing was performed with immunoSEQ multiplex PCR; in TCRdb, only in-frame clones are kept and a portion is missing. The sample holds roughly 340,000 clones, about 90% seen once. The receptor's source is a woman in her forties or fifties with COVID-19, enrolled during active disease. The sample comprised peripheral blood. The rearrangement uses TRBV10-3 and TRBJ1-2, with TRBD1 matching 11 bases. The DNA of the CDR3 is TGTGCCATCAGTGAGTCTCCCCGGGACAGGGGGTACGACTATGGCTACACCTTC. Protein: CAISESPRDRGYDYGYTF.